A single sample is the source of the 27 T cell receptor beta chains below, sequenced in a study of cytomegalovirus exposure and HLA in healthy donors. PCR used 60 Vbeta primers and 13 Jbeta primers. Data came from immunoSEQ multiplex PCR; TCRdb stores just in-frame clones and leaves some out. The sample has around 200,000 clones, roughly 78% seen once; the top ten hold 3.5% to 5%. The sample consisted of PBMCs. The receptors derive from a woman in her twenties or thirties in good health and CMV-seropositive.

Only a few counts were recorded for this clone. CDR3 loop: CASTPWEGAYEQYF. The DNA for the CDR3 is TGTGCCAGTACCCCATGGGAGGGGGCCTACGAGCAGTACTTC. This chain uses TRBV19 with TRBJ2-7; D perhaps matches TRBD2 (7 bases). The CDR3 extends over 14 amino acids. In germline, CDR1 is LNHDA, CDR2 SQIVND (reference sequence). V was clipped by 7 bases and J by 2 bases, with 15 bases between them.

The CDR3 loop is CASSLGSQGVGYGYTF. In nucleotides, the CDR3 is TGTGCCAGCAGCTTGGGTTCGCAGGGGGTAGGGTATGGCTACACCTTC. The chain links TRBV5-6 to TRBJ1-2; 7 nucleotides line up with TRBD1. Germline V gives CDR1 SGHDT, CDR2 YYEEEE. V lost 0 bases and J lost 5; bases outside the gene matches: 10. The CDR3 runs to 16 residues.

The chain employs TRBV5-8 and TRBJ1-4; D is undetermined. The germline V gene has CDR1 SGHTS and CDR2 YDEGEE. The ends were cut back, 3 bases at V and 7 bases at J, with 16 bases in the middle. The CDR3 contains 15 residues. DNA for the CDR3: TGTGCCAGCAGCTCGGAAGGCGCGGTTCGTGAAAAACTGTTTTTT. Translated, it gives CASSSEGAVREKLFF. The full variable domain, with the rest looked up from reference TRBV5-8 and TRBJ1-4, is EAGVTQSPTHLIKTRGQQATLRCSPISGHTSVYWYQQALGLGLQFLLWYDEGEERNRGNFPPRFSGRQFPNYSSELNVNALELEDSALYLCASSSEGAVREKLFFGSGTQLSVL.

This clone turned up a few times. This chain uses TRBV19 with TRBJ2-7; TRBD1 aligns across 9 bases. V shed 4 bases and J 4 bases; nucleotides not matched to a gene: 11. CDR1 and CDR2 from the germline V gene are LNHDA and SQIVND (reference sequence). CDR3 size: 16 residues. CDR3 sequence: CASSTRTGTGSYEQYF. Written as DNA, the CDR3 is TGTGCCAGTAGTACTCGTACCGGGACAGGGTCGTACGAGCAGTACTTC.

V usage is TRBV5-4 and J usage is TRBJ1-1, with no clear D. Germline loops: CDR1 SGHNT, CDR2 YYREEE (reference sequence). The CDR3 is 11 amino acids. The V end lost 4 bases, the J end lost 11 bases, and 12 bases lay between the germline ends. The CDR3 region has the DNA TGTGCCAGCAGCGATACATTTGCCGCTTTCTTT. It translates to CASSDTFAAFF. The whole variable domain, filled in from reference TRBV5-4 and TRBJ1-1, reads ETGVTQSPTHLIKTRGQQVTLRCSSQSGHNTVSWYQQALGQGPQFIFQYYREEENGRGNFPPRFSGLQFPNYSSELNVNALELDDSALYLCASSDTFAAFFGQGTRLTVV.

J is TRBJ2-7 and V is TRBV10-3, with 7 bases lining up with TRBD2. V lost 0 bases and J lost 2; bases outside the gene matches: 7. The CDR3 is made up of 16 amino acids. Looked up from germline, CDR1 is ENHRY and CDR2 is SYGVKD. CDR3 residues: CAISESLSSGTYEQYF. DNA of the CDR3: TGTGCCATCAGTGAGTCTCTCTCTAGCGGCACCTACGAGCAGTACTTC.

The J gene is TRBJ1-1, the V gene TRBV2, with D perhaps TRBD1 (6 bases). V lost 6 bases and J lost 5, with 16 bases in between. Germline V CDR1 and CDR2: SNHLY, FYNNEI. This CDR3 is built from 14 residues. The CDR3 loop reads CASSARQGLTEAFF. CDR3 nucleotide sequence: TGTGCCAGCAGCGCGCGTCAGGGGCTGACTGAAGCTTTCTTT.

J is TRBJ1-1 and V is TRBV5-1; D gene uncertain. The germline gives CDR1 SGHRS, CDR2 YFSETQ. The CDR3 loop spans 14 amino acids. The V end was cut by 0 bases, the J end by 1 base, with 7 bases between. The CDR3 is CASSLDGWNTEAFF. The CDR3 bases are TGCGCCAGCAGCTTGGACGGTTGGAACACTGAAGCTTTCTTT.

The rearrangement links TRBV15 to TRBJ2-2; D is possibly TRBD1 (6 bases). CDR1 LNHNV and CDR2 YYDKDF come from the germline V gene (reference sequence). The V and J ends lost 3 bases and 6 bases respectively, with 17 bases between them. The CDR3 covers 16 residues. The DNA of the CDR3 is TGTGCCACCAGCAGGTATGGACAGTCTGGCGCCGGGGAGCTGTTTTTT. This sequence encodes CATSRYGQSGAGELFF.

This clone was seen once. This chain joins TRBV4-3 and TRBJ2-7; possibly TRBD2 for D (5 bases). The CDR3 contains 13 residues. The V and J ends lost 4 bases and 4 bases respectively, with 11 bases between them. Germline V gene sequence: CDR1 LGHNA, CDR2 YSLEER. The DNA for the CDR3 is TGCGCCAGCAGCCCGCAACTAGAGTACGAGCAGTACTTC. Its translation: CASSPQLEYEQYF.

Of note for this clone: A read error may account for a junction end that differs from germline. V usage is TRBV27 and J usage is TRBJ2-1; 7 bases fit TRBD2. The CDR3 runs to 14 residues. Per germline, CDR1 MNHEY and CDR2 SMNVEV (reference sequence). CDR3 region: CVSALGLAYNEQFF. CDR3 in DNA: TGTGTCAGCGCGCTCGGACTAGCCTACAATGAGCAGTTCTTC.

The V and J genes are TRBV4-3 and TRBJ2-1, with D tentatively TRBD1 (6 bases). Per the germline V gene, CDR1 is LGHNA and CDR2 is YSLEER. This CDR3 spans 16 amino acids. V was trimmed by 4 bases and J by 0 bases, leaving 13 bases between them. CDR3 in amino acids: CASSLWTVGSYNEQFF. The CDR3 DNA follows: TGCGCCAGCAGCCTCTGGACAGTCGGCTCCTACAATGAGCAGTTCTTC.

The chain links TRBV7-2 to TRBJ1-4, with D maybe TRBD1 (5 bases). The CDR3 runs 15 residues. The ends were cut back, 2 bases at V and 8 bases at J, with 15 bases in the middle. Germline-derived CDR1 and CDR2 are SGHTA and FQGNSA. The CDR3 bases are TGTGCCAGCAGCTTATGGCCTCTGGGGGGAGAAAAACTGTTTTTT. Protein: CASSLWPLGGEKLFF.

The sample holds one count of this clone. The chain couples TRBV6-1 to TRBJ2-7, with TRBD1 identical over 9 bases. The CDR3 totals 15 residues. Germline V lookup: CDR1 MNHNS, CDR2 SASEGT. V dropped 4 bases and J dropped 3; count of bases not matched to a gene: 7. CDR3 bases: TGTGCCAGCAGTGCAGTCGGGACAGGGAGCTACGAGCAGTACTTC. Its protein is CASSAVGTGSYEQYF.

The rearrangement uses TRBV7-9 and TRBJ1-5; no firm D call. Germline V gene lookup returns CDR1 SEHNR and CDR2 FQNEAQ (reference sequence). This CDR3 contains 16 residues. V was clipped by 1 base and J by 0 bases, with 10 bases between them. The CDR3 protein is CASSLGGLYSNQPQHF. In nucleotides, the CDR3 is TGTGCCAGCAGCTTAGGAGGGCTGTATAGCAATCAGCCCCAGCATTTT.

This clone was counted a few times. In nucleotides, the CDR3 is TGTGCCATCAGTGAAATGAATACTAGGTCAGAGACCCAGTACTTC. Translated, it gives CAISEMNTRSETQYF. The V gene is TRBV10-3, the J gene TRBJ2-5; D is perhaps TRBD2 (5 bases). V dropped 3 bases and J dropped 4 bases, with 15 bases sitting between them. The V gene's germline CDR1 is ENHRY and CDR2 SYGVKD. The CDR3 length is 15 residues.

This clone was seen a single time. The chain combines TRBV9 with TRBJ2-7; TRBD2 matches at 7 bases. Germline V gene lookup returns CDR1 SGDLS and CDR2 YYNGEE. The J segment lost 1 base and the V segment lost 5 bases, leaving 3 bases of the junction unmatched. The CDR3 covers 13 residues. The CDR3 DNA is TGTGCCAGCAGTACTAGCGAGTCCTACGAGCAGTACTTC. Amino acid sequence: CASSTSESYEQYF.

The chain uses TRBV7-2 and TRBJ2-3; TRBD2 matches at 10 bases. V lost 3 bases, J lost 4 bases, and 16 bases stayed unmatched. The germline V gene has CDR1 SGHTA and CDR2 FQGNSA. The CDR3 covers 19 residues. The CDR3 loop is CASSFPWGLAGEGADTQYF. The CDR3 nucleotides read TGTGCCAGCAGCTTCCCATGGGGGCTAGCGGGAGAAGGGGCAGATACGCAGTATTTT.

A few counts support this clone. This rearrangement joins TRBV25-1 to TRBJ2-7, with D perhaps TRBD2 (6 bases). V lost 7 bases and J 2 bases, leaving 9 bases between the germline ends. Germline CDR1 reads MGHDK; CDR2 reads SYGVNS. This CDR3 is 12 amino acids long. CDR3 sequence (DNA): TGTGCCAGCATGGAGGGCACCTACGAGCAGTACTTC. Its protein product is CASMEGTYEQYF.

This clone was recorded once. The chain is built from TRBV4-1 and TRBJ2-7; TRBD2 aligns across 14 bases. This CDR3 is 19 amino acids long. Germline CDR1 reads MGHRA; CDR2 reads YSYEKL. With V trimmed by 0 bases and J by 3 bases, 10 bases remained unmatched. Written as DNA, the CDR3 is TGCGCCAGCAGCCAAGAAGGAGGGAGGACTAGCGGGGGGCTCTACGAGCAGTACTTC. This sequence encodes CASSQEGGRTSGGLYEQYF.

This chain joins TRBV5-1 and TRBJ1-6, with D maybe TRBD1 (5 bases). CDR1 SGHRS and CDR2 YFSETQ come from the germline V gene. The CDR3 is made up of 15 amino acids. V lost 0 bases, J lost 8 bases, and 12 bases lay in between. In nucleotides, the CDR3 is TGCGCCAGCAGCTTGGCGACAGCTCTACATTCACCCCTCCACTTT. Translated: CASSLATALHSPLHF.

This chain connects TRBV4-3 to TRBJ2-7; TRBD1 matches at 9 bases. The CDR3 runs 18 residues. Germline CDR1 and CDR2: LGHNA and YSLEER. J was trimmed by 4 bases and V by 1 base; bases with no gene match: 14. CDR3 region: CASSQVLPGQGKGYEQYF. The CDR3 coding sequence is TGCGCCAGCAGCCAAGTCCTTCCGGGACAGGGTAAGGGTTACGAGCAGTACTTC.

The rearrangement links TRBV5-6 to TRBJ1-2; perhaps TRBD1 as D (6 bases). Germline V gives CDR1 SGHDT, CDR2 YYEEEE. Trimming shortened V by 0 bases and J by 5 bases, and 14 bases separated the two germline ends. CDR3 length: 15 residues. CDR3 amino acids: CASSLGTGIEYGYTF. The DNA of the CDR3 is TGTGCCAGCAGCTTGGGTACAGGGATAGAGTATGGCTACACCTTC.

V usage is TRBV4-1 and J usage is TRBJ1-1; possible D gene TRBD1, 5 bases. The CDR3 runs 12 residues. Germline V lookup: CDR1 MGHRA, CDR2 YSYEKL. The V gene lost 4 bases and the J gene lost 9 bases, with 12 bases spanning the gap. For the CDR3, the DNA is TGCGCCAGCAGCCCTATCCAGGGAAAAGCTTTCTTT. Its translation is CASSPIQGKAFF.

The chain has TRBV5-1 and TRBJ1-1, with D perhaps TRBD1 (5 bases). The germline V gene encodes CDR1 SGHRS and CDR2 YFSETQ. The CDR3 loop spans 14 amino acids. Trimming took off 1 base at V and 1 base at J, with 8 bases between the two ends. The DNA for the CDR3 is TGCGCCAGCAGCTTGCAGGGAGGGAACACTGAAGCTTTCTTT. The encoded protein is CASSLQGGNTEAFF.

The CDR3 here is CASSPSGTAYEQYF. CDR3 DNA: TGTGCCAGCAGTCCGTCAGGGACTGCCTACGAGCAGTACTTC. The chain recombines TRBV6-5 with TRBJ2-7; D is possibly TRBD2 (6 bases). V was trimmed by 5 bases and J by 2 bases, leaving 13 bases between them. Germline V gene lookup returns CDR1 MNHEY and CDR2 SVGAGI. The CDR3 covers 14 residues.

This clone has more than one count but fewer than ten. The chain couples TRBV7-2 to TRBJ2-7, with D unclear. This CDR3 has 12 residues. V was clipped by 3 bases and J by 9 bases, with 12 bases between them. CDR1 and CDR2 from the germline V gene are SGHTA and FQGNSA. This chain's CDR3 is CASSFDNNVQYF. The CDR3 DNA reads as TGTGCCAGCAGCTTTGACAACAATGTGCAGTACTTC. The entire variable domain, with the rest obtained from reference TRBV7-2 and TRBJ2-7, is as follows: GAGVSQSPSNKVTEKGKDVELRCDPISGHTALYWYRQSLGQGLEFLIYFQGNSAPDKSGLPSDRFSAERTGGSVSTLTIQRTQQEDSAVYLCASSFDNNVQYFGPGTRLTVT.